These 27 T cell receptor beta chains were sequenced from one sample in a study of blood T cell repertoires in COVID-19. Only in-frame clones appear in the TCRdb table, and some are missing; sequencing was by immunoSEQ multiplex PCR. Of some 210,000 clones in the sample, 75% to 90% are singletons; the top ten hold about 6.3%. The specimen was peripheral blood. These receptor sequences come from a man between 60 and 75 years old who had recovered from COVID-19.

V and J are TRBV30 and TRBJ1-5, with TRBD1 identical over 8 bases. The CDR3 is 14 residues long. Losses at the gene ends were 2 bases for V and 7 bases for J; bases not matched to a gene: 7. From germline, CDR1 is GTSNPN and CDR2 SVGIG (reference sequence). CDR3 in DNA: TGTGCCTGGAGTCAGGGGGCACAGCAACAGCCCCAGCATTTT. This gives the protein CAWSQGAQQQPQHF. Complete variable domain (other parts from reference TRBV30 and TRBJ1-5): SQTIHQWPATLVQPVGSPLSLECTVEGTSNPNLYWYRQAAGRGLQLLFYSVGIGQISSEVPQNLSASRPQDRQFILSSKKLLLSDSGFYLCAWSQGAQQQPQHFGDGTRLSIL.

The gene calls are TRBV9 and TRBJ2-1; no definite D call. Germline V gene sequence: CDR1 SGDLS, CDR2 YYNGEE. The CDR3 has 15 residues. V shed 0 bases and J shed 5 bases, with 12 bases lying between them. CDR3 residues: CASSVGHGTNNEQFF. The CDR3 nucleotides read TGTGCCAGCAGCGTAGGACACGGAACAAACAATGAGCAGTTCTTC.

V is TRBV24-1 and J is TRBJ1-1; 7 bases match TRBD1. Germline lookup yields CDR1 KGHDR and CDR2 SFDVKD. V was pared by 2 bases and J by 7 bases, with 9 bases of the junction left unmatched. The CDR3 totals 15 residues. This chain's CDR3 is CATSDSATGVGEAFF. The CDR3 nucleotides read TGTGCCACCAGTGATTCAGCCACAGGGGTTGGTGAAGCTTTCTTT.

The chain recombines TRBV7-2 with TRBJ1-3; D is possibly TRBD1 (5 bases). CDR1 is SGHTA, CDR2 FQGNSA, per germline. V lost 7 bases and J lost 3, with 16 bases in between. The CDR3 is 15 residues long. The CDR3 nucleotides are TGTGCCAGCACCCCGCCGGGGGGACGTGGAAACACCATATATTTT. This gives the protein CASTPPGGRGNTIYF.

The J gene is TRBJ1-4, the V gene TRBV19; 10 positions match TRBD1. There are 17 residues in the CDR3. The germline gives CDR1 LNHDA, CDR2 SQIVND (reference sequence). The V gene end was trimmed by 4 bases and the J gene end by 4 bases; junction bases not matched to a gene: 9. The CDR3 protein is CASSTQNRDRGNEKLFF. CDR3 nucleotide sequence: TGTGCCAGTAGTACGCAAAACCGGGACAGGGGTAATGAAAAACTGTTTTTT. The full variable domain, completed using reference TRBV19 and TRBJ1-4, is DGGITQSPKYLFRKEGQNVTLSCEQNLNHDAMYWYRQDPGQGLRLIYYSQIVNDFQKGDIAEGYSVSREKKESFPLTVTSAQKNPTAFYLCASSTQNRDRGNEKLFFGSGTQLSVL.

The chain combines TRBV2 with TRBJ2-1, with 13 positions matching TRBD2. The CDR3 has 17 residues. J gave up 8 bases and V 4 bases, and 11 bases lay outside the gene matches. CDR1 SNHLY and CDR2 FYNNEI come from the germline V gene. The CDR3 region has the DNA TGTGCCAGCAGTGGAATGAGACTAGCGGGAGGTAATTATGAGCAGTTCTTC. This codes for CASSGMRLAGGNYEQFF.

DNA of the CDR3: TGTGCCAGCACCATGGACAGGGGGCGAGGCTACAATGAGCAGTTCTTC. Protein product: CASTMDRGRGYNEQFF. The chain carries TRBV27 and TRBJ2-1, with 11 bases identical to TRBD1. V dropped 7 bases and J dropped 3; count of bases not matched to a gene: 8. This CDR3 contains 16 residues. Germline lookup yields CDR1 MNHEY and CDR2 SMNVEV (reference sequence).

This chain links TRBV19 with TRBJ2-5; D unclear. The germline V and J ends were trimmed by 6 bases and 5 bases, with 13 bases remaining between them. This CDR3 has 13 amino acids. Germline-derived CDR1 and CDR2 are LNHDA and SQIVND (reference sequence). CDR3 DNA: TGTGCCAGTAGACGAAGCCTTTCGGAGACCCAGTACTTC. Translation gives CASRRSLSETQYF. Using reference TRBV19 and TRBJ2-5 for the parts outside the CDR3, the full variable domain is DGGITQSPKYLFRKEGQNVTLSCEQNLNHDAMYWYRQDPGQGLRLIYYSQIVNDFQKGDIAEGYSVSREKKESFPLTVTSAQKNPTAFYLCASRRSLSETQYFGPGTRLLVL.

The chain is built from TRBV19 and TRBJ1-2; 8 nucleotides line up with TRBD1. V lost 5 bases, J lost 7 bases, and 6 bases stayed unmatched. In germline, CDR1 is LNHDA, CDR2 SQIVND (reference sequence). The CDR3 has 13 residues. The CDR3 DNA reads TGTGCCAGTAGTCCCCGGACAGGGCTTGGCTACACCTTC. It codes for CASSPRTGLGYTF.

This chain links TRBV11-2 with TRBJ1-5; no firm D call. CDR1 is SGHAT, CDR2 FQNNGV, per germline. V was clipped by 11 bases and J by 2 bases, with 19 bases between them. The CDR3 sequence is 15 residues long. CDR3 sequence (DNA): TGTGCCGGTCGTCTCCCTCGAGGATGCAATCAGCCCCAGCATTTT. Amino acid sequence: CAGRLPRGCNQPQHF. Variable domain in full (rest from reference TRBV11-2 and TRBJ1-5): EAGVAQSPRYKIIEKRQSVAFWCNPISGHATLYWYQQILGQGPKLLIQFQNNGVVDDSQLPKDRFSAERLKGVDSTLKIQPAKLEDSAVYLCAGRLPRGCNQPQHFGDGTRLSIL.

V is TRBV12-3 or TRBV12-4 and J is TRBJ1-1; maybe TRBD1 (6 bases). CDR3 length: 13 residues. The germline V and J ends were trimmed by 3 bases and 5 bases, with 10 bases remaining between them. CDR3 loop: CASSLGARTEAFF. The CDR3 DNA reads TGTGCCAGCAGTTTGGGGGCGCGGACTGAAGCTTTCTTT.

V is TRBV15 and J is TRBJ1-4; D gene unclear. The length of the CDR3 is 12 residues. V lost 5 bases, J lost 5 bases, and 6 bases lay in between. The germline V gene has CDR1 LNHNV and CDR2 YYDKDF (reference sequence). In nucleotides, the CDR3 is TGTGCCACCAGCCTCGGGAATGAAAAACTGTTTTTT. This gives the protein CATSLGNEKLFF. Supplemented by reference TRBV15 and TRBJ1-4, the full variable domain reads DAMVIQNPRYQVTQFGKPVTLSCSQTLNHNVMYWYQQKSSQAPKLLFHYYDKDFNNEADTPDNFQSRRPNTSFCFLDIRSPGLGDTAMYLCATSLGNEKLFFGSGTQLSVL.

The chain couples TRBV5-1 to TRBJ2-3; 10 bases line up with TRBD2. The ends lost 1 base at V and 1 base at J; junction bases unmatched: 0. Per the germline V gene, CDR1 is SGHRS and CDR2 is YFSETQ. The CDR3 totals 15 residues. The chain's CDR3 is CASSLTSGGTDTQYF. The CDR3 nucleotides are TGCGCCAGCAGCTTGACTAGCGGGGGCACAGATACGCAGTATTTT.

The genes are TRBV20-1 and TRBJ1-1, with 7 positions matching TRBD1. The germline gives CDR1 DFQATT, CDR2 SNEGSKA (reference sequence). Unmatched junction bases numbered 10, after V lost 6 bases and J lost 3 bases. CDR3 length: 14 residues. CDR3 sequence (DNA): TGCAGTGCGAGTAGAGGGGGCGGGTACACTGAAGCTTTCTTT. Translation: CSASRGGGYTEAFF.

V and J are TRBV12-3 or TRBV12-4 and TRBJ2-2; 10 nucleotides match TRBD2. J was trimmed by 14 bases and V by 6 bases; bases with no gene match: 9. This CDR3 is built from 13 residues. The chain's CDR3 is CASSGAGGPVLFF. In nucleotides, the CDR3 is TGTGCCAGCAGCGGAGCGGGAGGGCCAGTTCTGTTTTTT.

This chain uses TRBV3-1 (or the pseudogene TRBV3-2) with TRBJ2-3; 9 positions match TRBD2. V lost 4 bases, J lost 3 bases, and 8 bases stayed unmatched. The germline CDR1 and CDR2 sequences are LGHDT and YNNKEL (reference sequence). The CDR3 extends over 16 amino acids. CDR3 nucleotides: TGTGCCAGCAGCCTAAGGGCGGGGGGGCGGACAGATACGCAGTATTTT. As protein: CASSLRAGGRTDTQYF.

The CDR3: CSVEQGGNEQFF. CDR3 coding DNA: TGCAGCGTTGAGCAGGGTGGCAATGAGCAGTTCTTC. The chain couples TRBV29-1 to TRBJ2-1; a weak D match, TRBD1 (5 bases). The CDR3 is 12 residues long. The germline V gene encodes CDR1 SQVTM and CDR2 ANQGSEA. Trimming left V 3 bases short and J 6 bases short, with 9 bases between.

The chain employs TRBV18 and TRBJ2-5; D uncertain. V was pared by 5 bases and J by 2 bases, with 6 bases between. The CDR3 covers 12 residues. Per germline, CDR1 KGHSH and CDR2 LQKENI. The CDR3 is CASSSSQETQYF. The CDR3 bases are TGTGCCAGCTCATCGTCGCAAGAGACCCAGTACTTC.

The chain couples TRBV28 to TRBJ2-7; the match to TRBD2 covers 8 bases. Germline trimming cut 6 bases from V and 2 bases from J; bases unmatched to any gene: 12. The germline CDR1 and CDR2 sequences are MDHEN and SYDVKM. This CDR3 spans 16 amino acids. Written as DNA, the CDR3 is TGTGCCAGCAGCCAACCCTCGGGACTAGGGACCTACGAGCAGTACTTC. It codes for CASSQPSGLGTYEQYF.

The V call is TRBV12-5, the J call TRBJ2-1; 9 bases are a match to TRBD2. CDR1 is LGHNT and CDR2 is FRNRAP in the germline V gene. V dropped 0 bases and J dropped 9; count of bases not matched to a gene: 12. The CDR3 has 17 residues. CDR3 sequence (DNA): TGTGCTAGTGGTTTGGTACTGACTAGCGGTCTGGCGAGTGAGCAGTTCTTC. Translation gives CASGLVLTSGLASEQFF.

The chain couples TRBV19 to TRBJ1-2; tentatively, D is TRBD1 (5 bases). CDR3 length: 22 amino acids. Trimming stripped 7 bases from V and 1 base from J, with 37 bases between. Germline CDR1 reads LNHDA; CDR2 reads SQIVND (reference sequence). The CDR3 bases are TGTGCCAGTAAAGCCCCCTACAGGACCCCTACCCAATCTCCCCCTAATAACTATGGCTACACCTTC. Its protein is CASKAPYRTPTQSPPNNYGYTF.

The V and J genes are TRBV18 and TRBJ1-4, with D tentatively TRBD1 (6 bases). The CDR3 is made up of 16 amino acids. Between the trimmed V and J ends, which lost 4 bases and 4 bases, there was a span of 16 bases. Per germline, CDR1 KGHSH and CDR2 LQKENI. Here the CDR3 reads CASSLSPQGSNEKLFF. Here the CDR3 DNA reads TGTGCCAGCTCACTCAGTCCCCAGGGGAGTAATGAAAAACTGTTTTTT.

The CDR3 sequence is CSVEDRVWTGGSLNYGYTF. CDR3 in DNA: TGCAGCGTTGAAGATCGGGTTTGGACAGGGGGGTCATTAAACTATGGCTACACCTTC. The chain is built from TRBV29-1 and TRBJ1-2; 10 bases are a match to TRBD1. The junction had 15 bases not matched to a gene; V was cut back by 0 bases and J by 2 bases. CDR3 size: 19 residues. The germline gives CDR1 SQVTM, CDR2 ANQGSEA.

The rearrangement joins TRBV2 to TRBJ2-2, with D possibly being TRBD2 (6 bases). Trimming left V 10 bases short and J 0 bases short, with 12 bases between. Germline lookup yields CDR1 SNHLY and CDR2 FYNNEI. The CDR3 is 14 amino acids. DNA of the CDR3: TGTGCCACCCGGACGGGGGCGAACACCGGGGAGCTGTTTTTT. It encodes CATRTGANTGELFF.

The J gene is TRBJ1-4, the V gene TRBV5-4, with D possibly being TRBD1 (6 bases). The CDR3 sequence is 14 residues long. Germline V CDR1 and CDR2: SGHNT, YYREEE (reference sequence). The germline V and J ends were trimmed by 4 bases and 8 bases, with 15 bases remaining between them. This CDR3 reads CASSPAGGREKLFF. CDR3 bases: TGTGCCAGCAGCCCTGCCGGGGGGCGGGAAAAACTGTTTTTT.

The chain carries TRBV5-1 and TRBJ2-7, with 9 bases that match TRBD1. The CDR3 contains 16 residues. J gave up 3 bases and V 4 bases, and 11 bases lay outside the gene matches. Germline lookup yields CDR1 SGHRS and CDR2 YFSETQ. Here the CDR3 reads CASSLTPGTGNYEQYF. As DNA, the CDR3 is TGCGCCAGCAGCCTTACCCCCGGGACAGGGAACTACGAGCAGTACTTC.

The chain carries TRBV5-1 and TRBJ2-1; D gene uncertain. Trimming removed 0 bases from V and 7 bases from J, with 14 bases in between. The CDR3 has 15 amino acids. Germline values: CDR1 SGHRS, CDR2 YFSETQ. As DNA, the CDR3 is TGCGCCAGCAGCTTGGAGGTAGCCCCTTGGAATGAGCAGTTCTTC. Translating gives CASSLEVAPWNEQFF.